Detailed here is one T cell receptor (beta chain). The antigen remains undetermined. These data are taken from a study of response to subunit inactivated influenza vaccine. The V gene's germline CDR1 is SEHNR and CDR2 FQNEAQ (reference sequence). Trimming pared 1 base from V and 4 bases from J, leaving 4 bases between. The CDR3 spans 12 residues. Using its own MiXCR run on the RT-PCR reads, TCRdb lists one record per CDR3 protein. The sample consists of about 650,000 distinct CDR3 sequences, less than 20% of them appearing once. Overall study findings and caveats: The authors put forward the suggestion that each seasonal influenza vaccination may bring in only a limited number of new T cells.

The source was PBMCs from blood, collected 11 to 12 days after vaccination. This receptor was identified in a man between 50 and 59 years old who received an inactivated influenza vaccine. The chain has TRBV7-9 and TRBJ1-1, with no clear D. CDR3 protein: CASSLEITEAFF. The DNA of the CDR3 is TGTGCCAGCAGCTTAGAAATCACTGAAGCTTTCTTT.